This entry lists 24 T cell receptor beta chains sequenced from one sample in a study of blood T cell repertoires in COVID-19. Profiled with immunoSEQ multiplex PCR; TCRdb holds only in-frame clones, not every one. The table lists 150,000 or so clones, approximately 80% of them singletons. The sample was PBMCs or T cells enriched from blood (not recorded which). Receptor source: a man aged 45-65 years who had recovered from COVID-19.

V usage is TRBV7-9 and J usage is TRBJ2-5, with 7 bases identical to TRBD2. V was pared by 11 bases and J by 5 bases, with 5 bases of the junction left unmatched. Germline V gene data show CDR1 as SEHNR and CDR2 as FQNEAQ (reference sequence). The CDR3 length is 11 residues. The CDR3: CAVGGTETQYF. In DNA, the CDR3 is TGTGCCGTCGGGGGGACGGAGACCCAGTACTTC.

This chain uses TRBV28 with TRBJ1-4; the D gene is possibly TRBD1 (5 bases). The CDR3 is made up of 14 amino acids. From germline, CDR1 is MDHEN and CDR2 SYDVKM. V was shortened by 5 bases and J by 0 bases, with 7 bases between the two germline ends. The CDR3 DNA sequence: TGTGCCAGCAGTCTACAGGCAACTAATGAAAAACTGTTTTTT. Residues: CASSLQATNEKLFF.

The rearrangement links TRBV9 to TRBJ2-2, with TRBD1 matching over 8 bases. Trimming removed 5 bases from V and 4 bases from J; junction bases left unmatched: 4. The CDR3 loop spans 14 amino acids. Germline loops: CDR1 SGDLS, CDR2 YYNGEE. CDR3 amino acids: CASSTGGPTGELFF. CDR3 sequence (DNA): TGTGCCAGCAGTACAGGGGGACCCACCGGGGAGCTGTTTTTT. The full variable domain, in which reference TRBV9 and TRBJ2-2 provide the parts outside the CDR3, is DSGVTQTPKHLITATGQRVTLRCSPRSGDLSVYWYQQSLDQGLQFLIQYYNGEERAKGNILERFSAQQFPDLHSELNLSSLELGDSALYFCASSTGGPTGELFFGEGSRLTVL.

The chain employs TRBV19 and TRBJ2-3; 9 bases map to TRBD1. CDR3 length: 14 amino acids. The germline V gene has CDR1 LNHDA and CDR2 SQIVND (reference sequence). V gave up 5 bases and J gave up 6 bases; unmatched junction bases: 6. CDR3 loop: CASSSRDRDDTQYF. The CDR3 DNA sequence: TGTGCCAGTAGTTCCCGGGACAGGGACGATACGCAGTATTTT.

The CDR3 DNA is TGCGCCAGCACACCAACAGGGGGCCTTGGCGGGGAGCTGTTTTTT. This encodes CASTPTGGLGGELFF. The chain carries TRBV5-1 and TRBJ2-2, with 9 bases aligning to TRBD1. CDR3 size: 15 residues. CDR1 and CDR2 (germline): SGHRS, YFSETQ. V gave up 6 bases and J gave up 7 bases; unmatched junction bases: 10.

The genes are TRBV24-1 and TRBJ2-3; 8 bases are a match to TRBD2. Trimming at V came to 1 base and at J to 2 bases, leaving 7 bases not matched to a gene. The CDR3 spans 17 residues. From germline, CDR1 is KGHDR and CDR2 SFDVKD. CDR3 in DNA: TGTGCCACCAGTGATTTCTTCTCGGGGGGGCTCACAGATACGCAGTATTTT. It translates to CATSDFFSGGLTDTQYF.

This CDR3 reads CASSPRTGLASKQFF. As DNA, the CDR3 is TGTGCCAGCAGCCCTCGGACAGGTCTGGCATCTAAGCAGTTCTTC. The chain joins TRBV14 to TRBJ2-1, with 7 bases matching TRBD1. The ends lost 4 bases at V and 11 bases at J; junction bases unmatched: 14. The length of the CDR3 is 15 residues. Germline loops: CDR1 SGHDN, CDR2 FVKESK.

The chain employs TRBV7-2 and TRBJ2-2, with a possible D match to TRBD1 (5 bases). V dropped 2 bases and J dropped 0 bases, with 7 bases sitting between them. Germline values: CDR1 SGHTA, CDR2 FQGNSA. The CDR3 is 15 residues long. The CDR3 coding sequence is TGTGCCAGCAGCTTAAGCAGGGCGAACACCGGGGAGCTGTTTTTT. Translated, it gives CASSLSRANTGELFF.

A few counts support this clone. The chain employs TRBV6-4 and TRBJ2-3; 8 positions agree with TRBD1. J gave up 0 bases and V 5 bases, and 4 bases lay outside the gene matches. Germline V gene sequence: CDR1 MRHNA, CDR2 SNTAGT. This CDR3 contains 15 residues. The CDR3 DNA follows: TGTGCCAGCAGTCCCTGGACAGGGAGCACAGATACGCAGTATTTT. Its protein is CASSPWTGSTDTQYF.

The chain links TRBV7-2 to TRBJ2-1; D possibly corresponds to TRBD1 (6 bases). The CDR3 is 16 amino acids. Trimming stripped 1 base from V and 9 bases from J, with 19 bases between. From germline, CDR1 is SGHTA and CDR2 FQGNSA. The CDR3 region is CASSLGQGLLVGEQFF. In DNA form, the CDR3 reads TGTGCCAGCAGCTTAGGGCAGGGGCTGTTGGTTGGTGAGCAGTTCTTC.

This chain uses TRBV7-7 with TRBJ2-2, with 7 bases fitting TRBD1. This CDR3 has 14 amino acids. The V gene's germline CDR1 is SSHAT and CDR2 FNYEAQ (reference sequence). CDR3 in DNA: TGTACTAGTCGGGACAGTGAGAACACCGGGGAGCTGTTTTTT. This translates into CTSRDSENTGELFF.

The rearrangement uses TRBV28 and TRBJ1-1; 8 bases are shared with TRBD1. The germline V gene encodes CDR1 MDHEN and CDR2 SYDVKM. This CDR3 has 13 residues. V lost 5 bases and J lost 4; bases outside the gene matches: 3. Written as DNA, the CDR3 is TGTGCCAGCAGTCAACAGGGGGTCACTGAAGCTTTCTTT. Residues: CASSQQGVTEAFF.

V and J are TRBV7-2 and TRBJ2-7; perhaps TRBD1 as D (7 bases). Deletions cut 3 bases from V and 7 bases from J, with 16 bases between. Germline assignment: CDR1 SGHTA and CDR2 FQGNSA. The CDR3 covers 14 residues. The CDR3 DNA is TGTGCCAGCAGCTTCGGGAGACAGGGTCTGGAGCAGTACTTC. It yields the protein CASSFGRQGLEQYF.

A single count supports this clone. The CDR3 bases are TGTGCCAGCAGCCCGGGACAGTTCAACGAGCAGTACTTC. Residues: CASSPGQFNEQYF. V gene TRBV2 combines with J gene TRBJ2-7, with 7 bases identical to TRBD1. CDR3 size: 13 residues. The J segment lost 5 bases and the V segment lost 6 bases, leaving 7 bases of the junction unmatched. Per germline, CDR1 SNHLY and CDR2 FYNNEI.

The chain joins TRBV19 to TRBJ1-6; 8 bases map to TRBD1. The CDR3 runs to 19 residues. V was clipped by 3 bases and J by 0 bases; unmatched bases: 10. The germline CDR1 and CDR2 sequences are LNHDA and SQIVND (reference sequence). CDR3 protein: CASSIKGRDRSSYNSPLHF. CDR3 in DNA: TGTGCCAGTAGTATCAAGGGAAGGGACAGGAGCTCCTATAATTCACCCCTCCACTTT.

J is TRBJ1-1 and V is TRBV28; D is uncertain. Trimming removed 5 bases at V and 0 bases at J, with 7 bases between. CDR1 is MDHEN, CDR2 SYDVKM, per germline. The CDR3 loop spans 13 amino acids. The CDR3 nucleotides are TGTGCCAGCAGTCCTCAGTTGAACACTGAAGCTTTCTTT. Translation: CASSPQLNTEAFF.

This chain links TRBV27 with TRBJ2-2, with D uncertain. V lost 3 bases and J 7 bases, leaving 6 bases between the germline ends. Germline V gives CDR1 MNHEY, CDR2 SMNVEV (reference sequence). CDR3 length equals 12 residues. CDR3: CASSFSIGELFF. Written as DNA, the CDR3 is TGTGCCAGCAGTTTTAGTATCGGGGAGCTGTTTTTT.

The V call is TRBV7-3, the J call TRBJ2-1, with a possible D match to TRBD2 (6 bases). Germline-derived CDR1 and CDR2 are SGHTA and FQGTGA. The CDR3 runs 13 residues. Trimming removed 4 bases from V and 8 bases from J, with 12 bases in between. DNA for the CDR3: TGTGCCAGCAGCTCAGCGACGGGGGATGAGCAGTTCTTC. Its translation is CASSSATGDEQFF.

The chain has TRBV6-5 and TRBJ1-6, with D perhaps matching TRBD1 (5 bases). This CDR3 contains 14 residues. Germline lookup yields CDR1 MNHEY and CDR2 SVGAGI. V gave up 6 bases and J gave up 5 bases, with 11 bases separating them. Here the CDR3 DNA reads TGTGCCAGCAGACAGGCCGGCAATAATTCACCCCTCCACTTT. It translates to CASRQAGNNSPLHF.

V usage is TRBV3-1 (or the pseudogene TRBV3-2) and J usage is TRBJ2-7, with TRBD1 identical over 8 bases. Germline V lookup: CDR1 LGHDT, CDR2 YNNKEL (reference sequence). This CDR3 has 15 amino acids. Trimming cost V 0 bases and J 3 bases; bases outside gene matches: 4. The CDR3 protein is CASSQDGTGFYEQYF. DNA for the CDR3: TGTGCCAGCAGCCAAGACGGGACAGGTTTCTACGAGCAGTACTTC.

V usage is TRBV11-2 and J usage is TRBJ2-7; the match to TRBD2 covers 8 bases. This CDR3 is built from 13 residues. The germline gives CDR1 SGHAT, CDR2 FQNNGV. Trimming at V came to 5 bases and at J to 7 bases, leaving 7 bases not matched to a gene. CDR3 loop: CASSKSRGGEQYF. The CDR3 DNA reads as TGTGCCAGCAGCAAAAGTCGGGGGGGTGAGCAGTACTTC.

The V and J genes are TRBV5-1 and TRBJ2-7; D gene ambiguous. Looked up from germline, CDR1 is SGHRS and CDR2 is YFSETQ. CDR3 size: 13 residues. V shed 0 bases and J shed 4 bases, with 8 bases lying between them. The CDR3 DNA reads TGCGCCAGCAGCTTGGATCTTCAGTACGAGCAGTACTTC. Translation: CASSLDLQYEQYF.

The V call is TRBV10-1, the J call TRBJ2-2; D is possibly TRBD2 (5 bases). The length of the CDR3 is 13 residues. V was trimmed by 6 bases and J by 7 bases, leaving 12 bases between them. Germline V gene sequence: CDR1 WNHNN, CDR2 SYGVQD (reference sequence). For the CDR3, the DNA is TGCGCCAGCAGCGACGACGGGATCGGGGAGCTGTTTTTT. Translated: CASSDDGIGELFF.

This clone appeared once. The chain couples TRBV2 to TRBJ1-1, with D tentatively TRBD1 (6 bases). V was shortened by 6 bases and J by 5 bases, with 19 bases between the two germline ends. Germline V lookup: CDR1 SNHLY, CDR2 FYNNEI. The CDR3 is 15 amino acids. The CDR3 DNA is TGTGCCAGCAGACAAATACAGGGAGAGGTTACTGAAGCTTTCTTT. Encoded protein: CASRQIQGEVTEAFF.